This T cell receptor (beta chain) was identified in a study of regulatory dendritic cells for organ transplantation. FACS sorted CD4+ or CD8+ T cells into CD45RA+ naive and CD45RO+ memory. V lost 1 base, J lost 4 bases, and 8 bases lay in between. The CDR3 is 13 amino acids. Germline CDR1 reads SGDLS; CDR2 reads YYNGEE. Regarding the study as a whole: Memory T cells were less diverse than naive, with memory CD8+ most oligoclonal.

Libraries were prepared by immunoSEQ multiplex PCR; TCRdb keeps only in-frame clonotypes and omits some of them. This sample has just under 30,000 clones; approximately 79% occur once, and the top ten carry less than 2.5%. In the case of this clone: Its antigen is currently unknown.

The sample was memory CD4+ T cells from blood. Subset in this sample: CD45RO+ memory T cells. This TCR derives from a human donor in good health. This chain uses TRBV9 with TRBJ1-1, with unresolved D. In DNA, the CDR3 is TGTGCCAGCAGCGTATCCGGAACCACTGAAGCTTTCTTT. Encoded protein: CASSVSGTTEAFF.